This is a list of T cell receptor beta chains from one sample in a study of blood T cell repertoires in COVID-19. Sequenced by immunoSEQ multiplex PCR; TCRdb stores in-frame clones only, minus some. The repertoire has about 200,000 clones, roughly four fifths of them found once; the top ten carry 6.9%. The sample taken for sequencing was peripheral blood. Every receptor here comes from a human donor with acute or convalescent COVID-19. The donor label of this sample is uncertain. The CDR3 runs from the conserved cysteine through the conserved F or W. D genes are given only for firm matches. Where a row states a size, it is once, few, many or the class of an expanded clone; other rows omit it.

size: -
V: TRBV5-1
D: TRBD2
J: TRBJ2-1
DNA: TGCGCCAGCAGTCCGACTAGCGGGGACTACAATGAGCAGTTCTTC
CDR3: CASSPTSGDYNEQFF

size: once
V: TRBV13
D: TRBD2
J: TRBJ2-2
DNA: TGTGCCAGCAGCTTAGATATGACGGTAGCGGGAGCTGCGGGGGAGCTGTTTTTT
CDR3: CASSLDMTVAGAAGELFF

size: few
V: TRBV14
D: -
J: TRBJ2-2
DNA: TGTGCCAGCAGCCGAAGACAGGTGAACACCGGGGAGCTGTTTTTT
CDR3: CASSRRQVNTGELFF

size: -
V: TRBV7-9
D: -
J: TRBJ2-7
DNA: TGTGCCAGCAGCTTCCCCCCGGGTAGCCTCTTCTACGAGCAGTACTTC
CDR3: CASSFPPGSLFYEQYF

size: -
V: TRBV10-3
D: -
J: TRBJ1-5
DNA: TGTGCCATCAGTGAGTCAGACAGGTACAATCAGCCCCAGCATTTT
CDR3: CAISESDRYNQPQHF

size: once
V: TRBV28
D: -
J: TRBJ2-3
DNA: TGTGCCAGCAGCAACTCCGACAGGACGAGTACAGATACGCAGTATTTT
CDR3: CASSNSDRTSTDTQYF

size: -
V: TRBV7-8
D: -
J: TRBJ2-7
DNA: TGTGCCAGCAGCCGAGAGTCGACTAGGAGCTACGAGCAGTACTTC
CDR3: CASSRESTRSYEQYF

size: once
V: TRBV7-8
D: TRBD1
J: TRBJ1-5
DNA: TGTGCCAGCAGCTTAAGGGACAGAAGCAATCAGCCCCAGCATTTT
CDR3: CASSLRDRSNQPQHF

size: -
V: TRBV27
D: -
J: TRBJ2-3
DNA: TGTGCCAGCAGTTTCCGACCGACTAGCACAGATACGCAGTATTTT
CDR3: CASSFRPTSTDTQYF

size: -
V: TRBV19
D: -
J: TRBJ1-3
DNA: TGTGCCAGTACAGCGACCTCTGGAAACACCATATATTTT
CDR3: CASTATSGNTIYF

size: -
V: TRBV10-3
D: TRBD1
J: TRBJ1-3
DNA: TGTGCCATCAGCCCGGGACAGGGATCGGGAAACACCATATATTTT
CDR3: CAISPGQGSGNTIYF

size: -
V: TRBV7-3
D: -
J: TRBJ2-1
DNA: TGTGCCAGCAGCTTAGAAAGGGGTGAGCAGTTCTTC
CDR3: CASSLERGEQFF

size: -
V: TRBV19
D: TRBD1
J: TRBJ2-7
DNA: TGTGCCAGTAGTAGAATTTACGACAGGGGCCTCTACGAGCAGTACTTC
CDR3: CASSRIYDRGLYEQYF

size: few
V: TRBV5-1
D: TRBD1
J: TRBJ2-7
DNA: TGCGCCAGCAGCCCTCCCGGACAGGGACGTAAATACGAGCAGTACTTC
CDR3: CASSPPGQGRKYEQYF

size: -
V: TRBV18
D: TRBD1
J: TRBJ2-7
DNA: TGTGCCAGCTCACTTACAGGGGGCGCAGGTGCCTACGAGCAGTACTTC
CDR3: CASSLTGGAGAYEQYF

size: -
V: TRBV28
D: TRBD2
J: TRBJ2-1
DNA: TGTGCCAGCAGTTCAGCGGGAGGTATCCTCTTC
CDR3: CASSSAGGILF

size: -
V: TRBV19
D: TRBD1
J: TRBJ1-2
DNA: TGTGCCAGTAGTATATCGGGACAGGGAGGCTATGGCTACACCTTC
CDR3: CASSISGQGGYGYTF

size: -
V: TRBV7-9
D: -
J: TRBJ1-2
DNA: TGTGCCAGCAGTCGTACAAACAGTTACGGCTATGGCTACACCTTC
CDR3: CASSRTNSYGYGYTF

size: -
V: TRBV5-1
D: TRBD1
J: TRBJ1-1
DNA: TGCGCCAGCAGCCCCGGGACAGGGGAAATCTGGTCGCACACTGAAGCTTTCTTT
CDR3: CASSPGTGEIWSHTEAFF

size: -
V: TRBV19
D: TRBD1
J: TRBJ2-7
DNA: TGTGCCAGCAGGGGGACAGGGCTCTACGAGCAGTACTTC
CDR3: CASRGTGLYEQYF

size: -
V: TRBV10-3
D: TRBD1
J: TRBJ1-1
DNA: TGTGCCATCAGTGTTCAGGGGGCGACTGAAGCTTTCTTT
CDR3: CAISVQGATEAFF

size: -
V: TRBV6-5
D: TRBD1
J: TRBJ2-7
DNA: TGTGCCAGCAGTTACTCGAGGGACAGGGCGGGTGAGCAGTACTTC
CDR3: CASSYSRDRAGEQYF

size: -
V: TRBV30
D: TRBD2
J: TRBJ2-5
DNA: TGTGCCTGGAGTGGGTATGCGGGAGGAGGTGGGACCCAGTACTTC
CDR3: CAWSGYAGGGGTQYF

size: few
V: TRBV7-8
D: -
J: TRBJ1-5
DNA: TGTGCCAGCAGCTTAGATGGGGGCGCGGGCAATCAGCCCCAGCATTTT
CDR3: CASSLDGGAGNQPQHF

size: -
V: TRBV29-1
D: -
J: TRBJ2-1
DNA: TGCAGCGTAGCCCCAATGAATGAGCAGTTCTTC
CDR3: CSVAPMNEQFF

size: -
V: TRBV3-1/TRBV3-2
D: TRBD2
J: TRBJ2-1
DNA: TGTGCCAGCAGCCAACCTAGCGGGAGCGGAGGCAATGAGCAGTTCTTC
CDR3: CASSQPSGSGGNEQFF

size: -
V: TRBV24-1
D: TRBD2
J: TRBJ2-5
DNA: TGTGCCACCAGTGCGGATAGCGGGGTTTTGAAGACCCAGTACTTC
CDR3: CATSADSGVLKTQYF

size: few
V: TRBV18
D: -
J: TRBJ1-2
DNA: TGTGCCAGCTCACCACTCCCGGAGACGAACTATGGCTACACCTTC
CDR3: CASSPLPETNYGYTF

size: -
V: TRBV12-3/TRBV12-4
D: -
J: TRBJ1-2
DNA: TGTGCCAGCACTAGGCAGGGTAACTATGGCTACACCTTC
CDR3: CASTRQGNYGYTF

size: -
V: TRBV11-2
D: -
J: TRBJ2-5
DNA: TGTGCCAGCAGCTCACTCGACTTGCAAGAGACCCAGTACTTC
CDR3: CASSSLDLQETQYF

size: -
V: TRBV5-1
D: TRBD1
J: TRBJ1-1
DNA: TGCGCCAGCAGCGGGCCACAGGGGGCAAGGAACACTGAAGCTTTCTTT
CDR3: CASSGPQGARNTEAFF

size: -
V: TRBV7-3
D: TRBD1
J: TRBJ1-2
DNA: TGTGCCAGCAGCCCGAGACAGGGGTCGGTCTATGGCTACACCTTC
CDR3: CASSPRQGSVYGYTF

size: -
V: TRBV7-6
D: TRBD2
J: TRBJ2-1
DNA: TGTGCCAGCAGCCCTGGCGGTAGCGGGGTTTACAATGAGCAGTTCTTC
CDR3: CASSPGGSGVYNEQFF

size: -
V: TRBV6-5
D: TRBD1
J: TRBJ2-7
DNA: TGTGCCAGCAGTTACCCGGGACAGGGGGCGAGCGAGCAGTACTTC
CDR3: CASSYPGQGASEQYF

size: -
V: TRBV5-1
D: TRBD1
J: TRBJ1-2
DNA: TGCGCCAGCAGCTTGGGGGACAGCCTGAAGGGTGGCTACACCTTC
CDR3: CASSLGDSLKGGYTF

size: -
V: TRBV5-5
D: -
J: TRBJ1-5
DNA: TGTGCCAGCAGCTTGGCGGCAGGCGGGGATAGCAATCAGCCCCAGCATTTT
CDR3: CASSLAAGGDSNQPQHF

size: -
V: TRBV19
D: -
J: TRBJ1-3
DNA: TGTGCCAGTAGTATTCGAGGTACTGGAAACACCATATATTTT
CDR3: CASSIRGTGNTIYF

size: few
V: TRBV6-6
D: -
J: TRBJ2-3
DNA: TGTGCCAGCAGGAACCACAGGGAGTACACAGATACGCAGTATTTT
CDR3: CASRNHREYTDTQYF

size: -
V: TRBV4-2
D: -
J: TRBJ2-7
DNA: TGTGCCAGCAGCCAAGGTCCGGAGTACGAGCAGTACTTC
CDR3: CASSQGPEYEQYF

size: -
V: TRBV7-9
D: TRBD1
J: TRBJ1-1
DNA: TGTGCCAGCAGCACCGCCACAGGGGGCAACACTGAAGCTTTCTTT
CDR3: CASSTATGGNTEAFF

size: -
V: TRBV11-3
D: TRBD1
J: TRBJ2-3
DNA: TGTGCCAGCAGCTTCTCAGGGGGCGCAGATACGCAGTATTTT
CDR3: CASSFSGGADTQYF

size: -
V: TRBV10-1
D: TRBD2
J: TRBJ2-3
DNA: TGCGCCAGCAGTCCAGAGGGAGGGTTGGGAGATACGCAGTATTTT
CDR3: CASSPEGGLGDTQYF

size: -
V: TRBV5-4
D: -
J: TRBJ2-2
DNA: TGTGCCAGCAGCCTGTACTTGGCCGGGGAGCTGTTTTTT
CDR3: CASSLYLAGELFF

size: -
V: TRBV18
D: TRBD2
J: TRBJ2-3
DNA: TGTGCCAGCTCACGGACTAGCAGCACAGATACGCAGTATTTT
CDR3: CASSRTSSTDTQYF

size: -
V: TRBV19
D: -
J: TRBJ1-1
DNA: TGTGCCAGTAGTTCGCGAAGGGGTAAAGGGGGGAACACTGAAGCTTTCTTT
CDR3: CASSSRRGKGGNTEAFF

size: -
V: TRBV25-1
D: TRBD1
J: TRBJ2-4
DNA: TGTGCCAGCAGTGATCCTCGTACAGGGGTGGTTAAAAACATTCAGTACTTC
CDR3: CASSDPRTGVVKNIQYF

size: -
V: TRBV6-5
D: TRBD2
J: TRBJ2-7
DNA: TGTGCCAGCAGTTACTCATCCGGGACTACCTACGAGCAGTACTTC
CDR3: CASSYSSGTTYEQYF

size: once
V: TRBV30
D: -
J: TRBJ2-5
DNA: TGTGCCTGGAGCCTCGGAGGCGTAGGACAAGAGACCCAGTACTTC
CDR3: CAWSLGGVGQETQYF

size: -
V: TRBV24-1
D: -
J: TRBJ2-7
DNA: TGTGCCACCAGTGATTCCGGGACACTTTCCTACGAGCAGTACTTC
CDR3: CATSDSGTLSYEQYF

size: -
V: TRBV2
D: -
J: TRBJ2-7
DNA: TGTGCCAGCAGTGACCAGGGCCTCCCCTCCTACGAGCAGTACTTC
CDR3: CASSDQGLPSYEQYF

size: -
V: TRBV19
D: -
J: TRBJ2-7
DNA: TGTGCCAGTAGTACGGACAGATCGCTCGGCGAGCAGTACTTC
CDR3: CASSTDRSLGEQYF

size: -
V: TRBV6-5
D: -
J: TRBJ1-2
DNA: TGTGCCAGCAGTCCACAGGGTTGGAATGGCTACACCTTC
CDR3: CASSPQGWNGYTF

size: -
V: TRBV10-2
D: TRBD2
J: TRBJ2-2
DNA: TGCGCCAGCGGCCCGACTAGCGGGAAAGCGACCGGGGAGCTGTTTTTT
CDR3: CASGPTSGKATGELFF

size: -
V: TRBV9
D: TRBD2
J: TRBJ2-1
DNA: TGTGCCAGCAGCGTGGGGGGGCTAGCGGGTTTCTCCTACAATGAGCAGTTCTTC
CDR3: CASSVGGLAGFSYNEQFF

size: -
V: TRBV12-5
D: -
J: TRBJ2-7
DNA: TGTGCTAGTGGTTTGCGTAGCTCCTACGAGCAGTACTTC
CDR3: CASGLRSSYEQYF

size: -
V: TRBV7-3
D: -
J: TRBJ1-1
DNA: TGTGCCAGCAGTCTCGTAATGAACACTGAAGCTTTCTTT
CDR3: CASSLVMNTEAFF

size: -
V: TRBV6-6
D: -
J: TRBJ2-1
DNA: TGTGCCAGCAGTTACTTCGACAGCTACAATGAGCAGTTCTTC
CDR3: CASSYFDSYNEQFF

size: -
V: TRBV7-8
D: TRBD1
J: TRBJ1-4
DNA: TGTGCCAGCAGCGTAGCCGGGACAGCGATAGAAAAACTGTTTTTT
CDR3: CASSVAGTAIEKLFF